This T cell receptor (beta chain) was observed in a study of regulatory T cells in long-lasting Graves disease. Findings and caveats of the study: Study of thyroid tissue was not done, with only peripheral blood studied.

There are many counts of this clonotype. Its antigen is currently unknown. This CDR3 has 18 residues. Looked up from germline, CDR1 is SGHTA and CDR2 is FQGNSA. V was pared by 1 base and J by 0 bases, with 13 bases between. Arm-PCR of CDR3 regions with iRepertoire HTBI primers generated TCR beta libraries. TCRdb used MiXCR to reprocess the multiplex PCR reads, holding one entry per CDR3 protein. This table has some 280,000 distinct CDR3 sequences, approximately 20% appearing once. Time point meaning: persistent/refractory GD, antithyroid drugs over 5 years with positive TRAb. The TCR library was made from RNA extracted from PBMCs.

The TCR comes from a female donor with Graves disease. The source material was peripheral blood mononuclear cells (PBMCs), sampled when the disease was refractory, from a patient treated with antithyroid drugs. The rearrangement links TRBV7-2 to TRBJ2-6; a weak D match, TRBD2 (7 bases). The chain's CDR3 is CASSLGGGGVSGANVLTF. The DNA for the CDR3 is TGTGCCAGCAGCTTAGGGGGAGGGGGAGTCTCTGGGGCCAACGTCCTGACTTTC.